The 10 T cell receptor beta chains listed next were all sequenced from one sample in a study of T cell responses to AZD1222 COVID-19 vaccine. Assay used: immunoSEQ multiplex PCR; TCRdb lists only in-frame clones, some missing. The table shows about 92,000 clones, with approximately 91% occurring only once. The sample in question was peripheral blood, obtained on day 0 of AZD1222 vaccination. The origin of the receptors is an adult in good health.

The CDR3 loop is CASSLPSGRAPYEQYF. In DNA form, the CDR3 reads TGTGCCAGCAGTTTACCATCGGGGAGGGCCCCCTACGAGCAGTACTTC. The chain uses TRBV28 and TRBJ2-7; 7 bases match TRBD2. Losses at the gene ends were 2 bases for V and 2 bases for J; bases not matched to a gene: 9. Germline V gives CDR1 MDHEN, CDR2 SYDVKM. The CDR3 is 16 residues long.

The chain is built from TRBV9 and TRBJ2-2; D gene ambiguous. The CDR3 length is 13 residues. Germline CDR1 SGDLS, CDR2 YYNGEE. Deletions cut 0 bases from V and 5 bases from J, with 5 bases between. The CDR3 region is CASSVARTGELFF. The CDR3 DNA sequence: TGTGCCAGCAGCGTAGCCAGGACCGGGGAGCTGTTTTTT.

V is TRBV11-2 and J is TRBJ2-2; D is unresolved. Per germline, CDR1 SGHAT and CDR2 FQNNGV. Trimming removed 8 bases from V and 7 bases from J, with 11 bases in between. CDR3 length equals 12 residues. The CDR3 sequence is CASRPAIGELFF. CDR3 in DNA: TGTGCCAGCCGCCCGGCCATCGGGGAGCTGTTTTTT.

The chain is built from TRBV19 and TRBJ2-2; TRBD1 matches 10 bases. This CDR3 comprises 15 residues. V was pared by 9 bases and J by 0 bases, with 4 bases of the junction left unmatched. CDR1 LNHDA and CDR2 SQIVND come from the germline V gene (reference sequence). The CDR3 DNA follows: TGTGCCAGCGGGACAGGGGACGCGAACACCGGGGAGCTGTTTTTT. This gives the protein CASGTGDANTGELFF. The full variable domain, in which reference TRBV19 and TRBJ2-2 provide the parts outside the CDR3, is DGGITQSPKYLFRKEGQNVTLSCEQNLNHDAMYWYRQDPGQGLRLIYYSQIVNDFQKGDIAEGYSVSREKKESFPLTVTSAQKNPTAFYLCASGTGDANTGELFFGEGSRLTVL.

The chain employs TRBV2 and TRBJ1-2; no firm D call. The V gene's germline CDR1 is SNHLY and CDR2 FYNNEI. The CDR3 covers 11 residues. V lost 3 bases and J 5 bases, leaving 4 bases between the germline ends. The CDR3 nucleotides are TGTGCCAGCAGTGAGCAGTATGGCTACACCTTC. Amino acids: CASSEQYGYTF.

The gene calls are TRBV18 and TRBJ2-2, with D perhaps TRBD1 or TRBD2 (5 bases each). Germline CDR1 KGHSH, CDR2 LQKENI. The ends were cut back, 2 bases at V and 7 bases at J, with 14 bases in the middle. This CDR3 comprises 15 residues. CDR3 sequence: CASSPTARENGELFF. CDR3 nucleotides: TGTGCCAGCTCACCAACTGCCAGGGAGAACGGGGAGCTGTTTTTT.

V gene TRBV11-3 combines with J gene TRBJ2-2, with D perhaps TRBD2 (6 bases). Germline V gene lookup returns CDR1 SGHNT and CDR2 YENEEA. V lost 0 bases and J 4 bases, leaving 9 bases between the germline ends. The CDR3 runs 15 residues. The CDR3: CASSLEGGITGELFF. DNA for the CDR3: TGTGCCAGCAGCTTAGAGGGGGGTATCACCGGGGAGCTGTTTTTT.

This clone was counted a few times. The V gene is TRBV4-1, the J gene TRBJ1-5, with D possibly matching TRBD1 (5 bases). CDR1 is MGHRA, CDR2 YSYEKL, per germline. This CDR3 is 19 amino acids long. The germline V and J ends were trimmed by 1 base and 0 bases, with 19 bases remaining between them. CDR3 loop: CASSQGAWEMDNSNQPQHF. The CDR3 DNA reads TGCGCCAGCAGCCAAGGAGCGTGGGAGATGGACAATAGCAATCAGCCCCAGCATTTT.

The chain employs TRBV18 and TRBJ1-1; D is unresolved. The germline V gene encodes CDR1 KGHSH and CDR2 LQKENI. V gave up 2 bases and J gave up 6 bases, with 10 bases separating them. The CDR3 loop spans 13 amino acids. The CDR3 DNA reads as TGTGCCAGCTCACCAATTAGTGGGTCTGAAGCTTTCTTT. Its translation is CASSPISGSEAFF. The full variable domain, rest sourced from reference TRBV18 and TRBJ1-1, is NAGVMQNPRHLVRRRGQEARLRCSPMKGHSHVYWYRQLPEEGLKFMVYLQKENIIDESGMPKERFSAEFPKEGPSILRIQQVVRGDSAAYFCASSPISGSEAFFGQGTRLTVV.

A single count supports this clone. The rearrangement uses TRBV7-8 and TRBJ1-1, with D possibly matching TRBD1 (5 bases). V was pared by 4 bases and J by 4 bases, with 19 bases between. The CDR3 spans 16 residues. The V gene's germline CDR1 is SGHVS and CDR2 FQNEAQ. CDR3 bases: TGTGCCAGCAGCTCCGTAGGAGGGGCGGCGGGCACTGAAGCTTTCTTT. Translation gives CASSSVGGAAGTEAFF. The whole variable domain, remainder taken from reference TRBV7-8 and TRBJ1-1, is GAGVSQSPRYKVAKRGQDVALRCDPISGHVSLFWYQQALGQGPEFLTYFQNEAQLDKSGLPSDRFFAERPEGSVSTLKIQRTQQEDSAVYLCASSSVGGAAGTEAFFGQGTRLTVV.